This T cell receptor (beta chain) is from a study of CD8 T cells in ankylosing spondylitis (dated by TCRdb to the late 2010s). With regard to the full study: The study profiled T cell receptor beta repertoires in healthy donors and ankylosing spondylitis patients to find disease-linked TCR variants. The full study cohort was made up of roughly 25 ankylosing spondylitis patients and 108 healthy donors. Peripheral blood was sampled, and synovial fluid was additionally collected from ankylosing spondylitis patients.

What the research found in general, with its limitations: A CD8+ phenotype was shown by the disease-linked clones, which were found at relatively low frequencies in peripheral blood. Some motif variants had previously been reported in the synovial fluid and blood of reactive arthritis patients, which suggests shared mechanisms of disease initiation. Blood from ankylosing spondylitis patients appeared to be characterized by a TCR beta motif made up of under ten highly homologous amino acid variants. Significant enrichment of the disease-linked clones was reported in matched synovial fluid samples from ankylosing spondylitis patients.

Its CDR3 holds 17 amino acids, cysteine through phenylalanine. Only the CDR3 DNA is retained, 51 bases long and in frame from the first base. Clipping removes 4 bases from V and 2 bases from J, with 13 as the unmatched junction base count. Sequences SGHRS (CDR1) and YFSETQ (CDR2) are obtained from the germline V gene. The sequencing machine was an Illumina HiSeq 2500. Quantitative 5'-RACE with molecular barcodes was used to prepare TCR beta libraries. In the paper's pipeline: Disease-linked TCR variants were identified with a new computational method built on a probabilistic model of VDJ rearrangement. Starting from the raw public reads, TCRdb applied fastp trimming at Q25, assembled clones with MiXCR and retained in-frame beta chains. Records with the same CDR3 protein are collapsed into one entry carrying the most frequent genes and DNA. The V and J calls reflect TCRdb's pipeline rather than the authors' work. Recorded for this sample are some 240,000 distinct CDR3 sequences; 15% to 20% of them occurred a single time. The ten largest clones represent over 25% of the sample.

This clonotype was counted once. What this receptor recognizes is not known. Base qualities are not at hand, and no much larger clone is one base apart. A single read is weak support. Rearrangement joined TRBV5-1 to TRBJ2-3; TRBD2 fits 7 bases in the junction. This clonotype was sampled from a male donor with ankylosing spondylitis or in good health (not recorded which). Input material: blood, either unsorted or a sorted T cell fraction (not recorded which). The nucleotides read TGCGCCAGCAGCCCGGGGACTATTCCCCGCCTCACAGATACGCAGTATTTT. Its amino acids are CASSPGTIPRLTDTQYF. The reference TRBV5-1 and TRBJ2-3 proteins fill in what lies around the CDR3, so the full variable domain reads KAGVTQTPRYLIKTRGQQVTLSCSPISGHRSVSWYQQTPGQGLQFLFEYFSETQRNKGNFPGRFSGRQFSNSRSEMNVSTLELGDSALYLCASSPGTIPRLTDTQYFGPGTRLTVL.